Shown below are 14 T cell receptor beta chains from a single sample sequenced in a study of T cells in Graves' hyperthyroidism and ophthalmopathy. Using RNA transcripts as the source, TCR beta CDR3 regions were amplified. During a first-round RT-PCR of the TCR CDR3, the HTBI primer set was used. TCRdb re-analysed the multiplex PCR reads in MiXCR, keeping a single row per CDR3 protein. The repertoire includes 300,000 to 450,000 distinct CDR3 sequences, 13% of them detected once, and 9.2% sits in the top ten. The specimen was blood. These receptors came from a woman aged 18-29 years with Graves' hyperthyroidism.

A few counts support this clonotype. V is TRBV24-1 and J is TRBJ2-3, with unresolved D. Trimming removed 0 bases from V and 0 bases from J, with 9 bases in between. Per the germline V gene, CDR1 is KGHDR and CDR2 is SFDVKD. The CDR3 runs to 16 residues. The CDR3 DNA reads TGTGCCACCAGTGATTTGGAGTTTTCTAGCACAGATACGCAGTATTTT. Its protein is CATSDLEFSSTDTQYF.

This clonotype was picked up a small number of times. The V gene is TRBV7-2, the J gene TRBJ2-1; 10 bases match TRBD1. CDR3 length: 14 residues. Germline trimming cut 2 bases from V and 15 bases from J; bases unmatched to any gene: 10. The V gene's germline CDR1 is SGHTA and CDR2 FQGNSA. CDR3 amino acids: CASSLSGTGEILFF. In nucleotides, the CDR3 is TGTGCCAGCAGCTTAAGTGGGACAGGGGAAATTTTGTTCTTC.

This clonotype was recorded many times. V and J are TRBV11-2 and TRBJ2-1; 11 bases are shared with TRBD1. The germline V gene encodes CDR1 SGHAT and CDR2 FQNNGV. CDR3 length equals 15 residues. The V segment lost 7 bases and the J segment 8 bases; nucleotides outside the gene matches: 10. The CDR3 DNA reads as TGTGCCAGCAACGCAGGGACAGGGGGTCTCTATGAGCAGTTCTTC. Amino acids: CASNAGTGGLYEQFF.

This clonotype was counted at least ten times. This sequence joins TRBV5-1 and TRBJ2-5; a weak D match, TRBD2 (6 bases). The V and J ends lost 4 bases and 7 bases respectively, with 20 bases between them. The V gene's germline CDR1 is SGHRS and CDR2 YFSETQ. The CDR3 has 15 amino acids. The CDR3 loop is CASSLEGGAAGTQYF. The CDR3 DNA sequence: TGCGCCAGCAGCCTGGAGGGCGGGGCCGCGGGGACCCAGTACTTC.

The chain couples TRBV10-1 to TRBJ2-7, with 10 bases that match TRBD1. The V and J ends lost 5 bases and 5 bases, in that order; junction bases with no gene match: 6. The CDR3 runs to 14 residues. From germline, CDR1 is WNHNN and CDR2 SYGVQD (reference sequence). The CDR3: CASSSGTGAHEQYF. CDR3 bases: TGCGCCAGCAGTTCCGGGACAGGGGCCCACGAGCAGTACTTC.

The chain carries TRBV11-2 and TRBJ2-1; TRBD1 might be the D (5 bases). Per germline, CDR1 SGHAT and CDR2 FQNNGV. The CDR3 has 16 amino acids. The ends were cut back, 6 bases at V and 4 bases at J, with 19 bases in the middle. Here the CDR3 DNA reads TGTGCCAGCAGTCGCACCCAGGGTAACCTATACAATGAGCAGTTCTTC. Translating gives CASSRTQGNLYNEQFF. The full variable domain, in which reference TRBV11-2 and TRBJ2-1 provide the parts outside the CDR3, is EAGVAQSPRYKIIEKRQSVAFWCNPISGHATLYWYQQILGQGPKLLIQFQNNGVVDDSQLPKDRFSAERLKGVDSTLKIQPAKLEDSAVYLCASSRTQGNLYNEQFFGPGTRLTVL.

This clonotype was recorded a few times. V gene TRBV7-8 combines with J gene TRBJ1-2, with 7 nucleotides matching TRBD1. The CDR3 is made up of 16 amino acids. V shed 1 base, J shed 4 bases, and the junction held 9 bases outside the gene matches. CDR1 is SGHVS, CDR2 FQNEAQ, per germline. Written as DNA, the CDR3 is TGTGCCAGCAGCTTAGATTTCCGGGGACAGACCTATGGCTACACCTTC. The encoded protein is CASSLDFRGQTYGYTF. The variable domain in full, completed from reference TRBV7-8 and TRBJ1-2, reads GAGVSQSPRYKVAKRGQDVALRCDPISGHVSLFWYQQALGQGPEFLTYFQNEAQLDKSGLPSDRFFAERPEGSVSTLKIQRTQQEDSAVYLCASSLDFRGQTYGYTFGSGTRLTVV.

In DNA form, the CDR3 reads TGCGCCAGCAGCTTTGGAGAATACGAGCAGTACTTC. Translation: CASSFGEYEQYF. This chain links TRBV5-1 with TRBJ2-7, with D uncertain. CDR3 size: 12 residues. Germline values: CDR1 SGHRS, CDR2 YFSETQ. Trimming took 2 bases from V and 4 from J, leaving 7 bases between them.

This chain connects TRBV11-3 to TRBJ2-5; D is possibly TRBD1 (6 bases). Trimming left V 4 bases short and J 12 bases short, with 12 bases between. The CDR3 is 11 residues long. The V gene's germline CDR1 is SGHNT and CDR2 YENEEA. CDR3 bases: TGTGCCAGCAGCTCCGGGACACCAAAGTACTTC. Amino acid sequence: CASSSGTPKYF.

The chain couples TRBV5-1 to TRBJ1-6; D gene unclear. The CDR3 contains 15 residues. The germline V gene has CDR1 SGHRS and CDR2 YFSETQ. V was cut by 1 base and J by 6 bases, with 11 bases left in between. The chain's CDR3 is CASSLTDRSNSPLHF. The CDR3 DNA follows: TGCGCCAGCAGCTTGACAGATCGGAGTAATTCACCCCTCCACTTT.

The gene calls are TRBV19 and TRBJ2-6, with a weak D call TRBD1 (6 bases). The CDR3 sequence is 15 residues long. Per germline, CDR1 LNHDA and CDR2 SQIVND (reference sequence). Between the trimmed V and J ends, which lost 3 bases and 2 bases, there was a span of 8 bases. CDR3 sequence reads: CASSIPGAGANVLTF. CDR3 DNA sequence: TGTGCCAGTAGTATCCCAGGGGCTGGGGCCAACGTCCTGACTTTC.

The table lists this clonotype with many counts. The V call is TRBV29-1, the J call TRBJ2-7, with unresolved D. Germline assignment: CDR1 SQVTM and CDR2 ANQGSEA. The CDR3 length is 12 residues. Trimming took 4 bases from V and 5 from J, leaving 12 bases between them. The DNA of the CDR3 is TGCAGCGTTGGATTGGATTCAGACGAGCAGTACTTC. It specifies CSVGLDSDEQYF.

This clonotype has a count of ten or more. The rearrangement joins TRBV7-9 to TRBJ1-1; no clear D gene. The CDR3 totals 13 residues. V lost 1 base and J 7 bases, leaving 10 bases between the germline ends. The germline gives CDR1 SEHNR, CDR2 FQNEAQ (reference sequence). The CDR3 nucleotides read TGTGCCAGCAGCTTAGTCCGATTTAATGAAGCTTTCTTT. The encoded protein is CASSLVRFNEAFF. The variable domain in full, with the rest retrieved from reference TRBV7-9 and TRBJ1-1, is DTGVSQNPRHKITKRGQNVTFRCDPISEHNRLYWYRQTLGQGPEFLTYFQNEAQLEKSRLLSDRFSAERPKGSFSTLEIQRTEQGDSAMYLCASSLVRFNEAFFGQGTRLTVV.

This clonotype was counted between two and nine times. The CDR3 here is CASSLRGGQYF. Written as DNA, the CDR3 is TGTGCCAGCAGCTTACGTGGGGGGCAGTACTTC. The genes are TRBV11-2 and TRBJ2-7, with D possibly being TRBD1 or TRBD2 (5 bases each). The CDR3 has 11 amino acids. Germline-derived CDR1 and CDR2 are SGHAT and FQNNGV. V lost 2 bases and J lost 9, with 8 bases in between.